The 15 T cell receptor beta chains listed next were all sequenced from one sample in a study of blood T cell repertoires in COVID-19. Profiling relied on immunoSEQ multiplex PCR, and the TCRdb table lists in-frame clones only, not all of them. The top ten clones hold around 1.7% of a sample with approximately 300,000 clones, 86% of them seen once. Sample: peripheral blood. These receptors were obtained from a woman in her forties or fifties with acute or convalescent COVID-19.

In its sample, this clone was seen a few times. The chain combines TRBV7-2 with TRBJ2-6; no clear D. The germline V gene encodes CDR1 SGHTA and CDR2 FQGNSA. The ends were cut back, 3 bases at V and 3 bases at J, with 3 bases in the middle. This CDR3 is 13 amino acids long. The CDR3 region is CASSFNGANVLTF. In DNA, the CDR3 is TGTGCCAGCAGCTTTAATGGGGCCAACGTCCTGACTTTC.

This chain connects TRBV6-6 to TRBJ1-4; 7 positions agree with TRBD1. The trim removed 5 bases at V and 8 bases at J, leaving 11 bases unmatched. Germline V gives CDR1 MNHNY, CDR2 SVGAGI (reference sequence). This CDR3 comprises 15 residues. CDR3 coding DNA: TGTGCCAGCAGTCGTCCCGGGACAGTGGGGGAAAAACTGTTTTTT. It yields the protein CASSRPGTVGEKLFF.

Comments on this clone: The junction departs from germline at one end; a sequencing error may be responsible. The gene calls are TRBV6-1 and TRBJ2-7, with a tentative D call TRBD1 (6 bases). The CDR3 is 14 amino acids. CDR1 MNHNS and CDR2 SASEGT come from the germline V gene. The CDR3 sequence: CASTEAYRDYEQYF. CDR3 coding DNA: TGTGCCAGCACTGAAGCATACAGGGACTACGAGCAGTACTTC.

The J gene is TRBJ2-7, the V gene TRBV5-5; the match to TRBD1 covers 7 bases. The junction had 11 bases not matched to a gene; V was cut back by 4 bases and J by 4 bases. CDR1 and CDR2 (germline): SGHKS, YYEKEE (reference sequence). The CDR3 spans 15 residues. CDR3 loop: CASSAAGGKPYEQYF. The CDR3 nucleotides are TGTGCCAGCAGCGCCGCAGGGGGAAAACCTTACGAGCAGTACTTC.

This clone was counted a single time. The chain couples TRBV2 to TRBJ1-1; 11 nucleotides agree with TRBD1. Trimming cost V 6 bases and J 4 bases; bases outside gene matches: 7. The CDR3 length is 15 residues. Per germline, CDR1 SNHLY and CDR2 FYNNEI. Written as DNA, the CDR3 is TGTGCCAGCAGCTCCGGGACAGGGGGTTCCACTGAAGCTTTCTTT. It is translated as CASSSGTGGSTEAFF.

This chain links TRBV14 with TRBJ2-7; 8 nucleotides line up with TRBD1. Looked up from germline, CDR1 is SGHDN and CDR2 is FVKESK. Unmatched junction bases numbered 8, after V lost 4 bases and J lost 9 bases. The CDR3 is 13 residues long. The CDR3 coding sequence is TGTGCCAGCAGCCTGGGACAGGTGGCGGTGCAGTACTTC. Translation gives CASSLGQVAVQYF.

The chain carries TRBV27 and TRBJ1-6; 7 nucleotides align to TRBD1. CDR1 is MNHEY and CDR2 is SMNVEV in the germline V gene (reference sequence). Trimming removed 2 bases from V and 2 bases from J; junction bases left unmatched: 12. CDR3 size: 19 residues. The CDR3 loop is CASSLKGDRVETYNSPLHF. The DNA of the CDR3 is TGTGCCAGCAGTTTAAAGGGAGACAGGGTCGAGACCTATAATTCACCCCTCCACTTT.

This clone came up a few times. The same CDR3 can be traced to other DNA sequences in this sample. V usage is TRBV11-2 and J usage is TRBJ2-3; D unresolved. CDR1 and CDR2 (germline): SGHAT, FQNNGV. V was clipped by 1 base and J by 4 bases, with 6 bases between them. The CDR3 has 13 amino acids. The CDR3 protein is CASSLAGADTQYF. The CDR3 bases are TGTGCCAGCAGCTTAGCAGGCGCAGATACGCAGTATTTT.

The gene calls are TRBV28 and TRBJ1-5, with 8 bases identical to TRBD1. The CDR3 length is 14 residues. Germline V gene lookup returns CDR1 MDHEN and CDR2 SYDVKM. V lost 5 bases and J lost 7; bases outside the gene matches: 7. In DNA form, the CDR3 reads TGTGCCAGCAGTCCCGGACAGGGAGACCAGCCCCAGCATTTT. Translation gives CASSPGQGDQPQHF.

This CDR3 reads CASSVVRGGPLRTEAFF. The CDR3 coding sequence is TGTGCCAGCAGCGTAGTGAGGGGAGGGCCTCTTAGGACTGAAGCTTTCTTT. The gene calls are TRBV9 and TRBJ1-1; D is perhaps TRBD1 (5 bases). V gave up 0 bases and J gave up 5 bases, with 20 bases separating them. The CDR3 length is 17 residues. Germline loops: CDR1 SGDLS, CDR2 YYNGEE.

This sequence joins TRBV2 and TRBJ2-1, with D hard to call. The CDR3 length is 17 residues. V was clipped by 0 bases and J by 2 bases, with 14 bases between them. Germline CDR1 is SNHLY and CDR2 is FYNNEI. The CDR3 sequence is CASSEAILTHPYNEQFF. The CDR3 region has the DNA TGTGCCAGCAGTGAAGCGATACTCACCCACCCCTACAATGAGCAGTTCTTC. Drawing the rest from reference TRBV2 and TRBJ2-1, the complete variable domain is EPEVTQTPSHQVTQMGQEVILRCVPISNHLYFYWYRQILGQKVEFLVSFYNNEISEKSEIFDDQFSVERPDGSNFTLKIRSTKLEDSAMYFCASSEAILTHPYNEQFFGPGTRLTVL.

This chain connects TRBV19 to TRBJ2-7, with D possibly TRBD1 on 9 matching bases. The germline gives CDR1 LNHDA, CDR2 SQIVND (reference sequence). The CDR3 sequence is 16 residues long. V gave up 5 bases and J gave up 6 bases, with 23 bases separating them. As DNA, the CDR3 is TGTGCCAGTAGTGTCCCGGGGGGGACAGGGTCCGTCGAGCAGTACTTC. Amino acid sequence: CASSVPGGTGSVEQYF.

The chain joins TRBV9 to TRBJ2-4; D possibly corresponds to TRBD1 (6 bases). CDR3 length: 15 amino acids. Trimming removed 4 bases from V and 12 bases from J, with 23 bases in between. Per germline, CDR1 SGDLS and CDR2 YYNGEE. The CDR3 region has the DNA TGTGCCAGCAGCCCAAGAAGCAATACAGGGTTCGATCAGTACTTC. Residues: CASSPRSNTGFDQYF.

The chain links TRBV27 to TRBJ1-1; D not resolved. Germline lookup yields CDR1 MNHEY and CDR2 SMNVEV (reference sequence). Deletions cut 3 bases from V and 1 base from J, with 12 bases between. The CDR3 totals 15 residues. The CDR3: CASSFGPTRNTEAFF. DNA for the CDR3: TGTGCCAGCAGTTTTGGGCCGACAAGGAACACTGAAGCTTTCTTT.

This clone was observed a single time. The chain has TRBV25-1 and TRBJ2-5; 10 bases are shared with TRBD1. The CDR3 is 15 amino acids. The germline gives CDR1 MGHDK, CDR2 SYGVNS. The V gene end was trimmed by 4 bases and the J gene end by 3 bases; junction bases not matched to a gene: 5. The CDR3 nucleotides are TGTGCCAGCAGTGGGGGGGACAGGGGAAAAGAGACCCAGTACTTC. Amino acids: CASSGGDRGKETQYF.